Listed below are T cell receptor beta chains from one sample, sequenced in a study of Graves' ophthalmopathy and Graves' hyperthyroidism. MiXCR, applied by TCRdb to the multiplex PCR reads, yields one record per CDR3 protein. This table holds 900,000 to 1,200,000 distinct CDR3 sequences, about 38% found once. Sequenced input: peripheral blood or thyroid tissue (not recorded which). The receptors were gathered from an adult man with Graves' hyperthyroidism. The CDR3 runs from the conserved cysteine through the conserved F or W. Each record gives: V gene, J gene, CDR3 protein.

V gene: TRBV6-1; J gene: TRBJ1-5; CDR3 protein: CASSPVVPDSNQPQHF
V gene: TRBV7-2; J gene: TRBJ2-7; CDR3 protein: CASSTQGAAYEQYF
V gene: TRBV4-3; J gene: TRBJ2-7; CDR3 protein: CASSQDGSEEYEQYF
V gene: TRBV2; J gene: TRBJ2-5; CDR3 protein: CTSRDFTKETQYF
V gene: TRBV24-1; J gene: TRBJ1-2; CDR3 protein: CATSDLDRHKGGYTF
V gene: TRBV15; J gene: TRBJ2-7; CDR3 protein: CATSRDLRRAGGEQYF
V gene: TRBV6-1; J gene: TRBJ2-2; CDR3 protein: CASSYSGLAGNLLGELFF
V gene: TRBV30; J gene: TRBJ2-7; CDR3 protein: CAWSVIAGGQPIF
V gene: TRBV2; J gene: TRBJ2-5; CDR3 protein: CASSGGGQGETQYF
V gene: TRBV9; J gene: TRBJ2-7; CDR3 protein: CASSVAGPGYEQYF
V gene: TRBV10-1; J gene: TRBJ2-7; CDR3 protein: CATEDGYEQYF
V gene: TRBV11-2; J gene: TRBJ1-3; CDR3 protein: CASSLPQVKGSGNTIYF
V gene: TRBV4-1; J gene: TRBJ1-5; CDR3 protein: CASSQDVRGLQPQHF
V gene: TRBV7-9; J gene: TRBJ1-1; CDR3 protein: CASSRTRENGAFF
V gene: TRBV5-8; J gene: TRBJ1-5; CDR3 protein: CASSFPGTGPVDQPQHF
V gene: TRBV7-9; J gene: TRBJ1-1; CDR3 protein: CANTGGNTEAFF
V gene: TRBV2; J gene: TRBJ2-7; CDR3 protein: CASSDSRQTTYEQYF
V gene: TRBV9; J gene: TRBJ2-2; CDR3 protein: CASSQRRVNGELFF
V gene: TRBV7-8; J gene: TRBJ1-1; CDR3 protein: CASSFRPRDRGTRDTEAFF
V gene: TRBV6-5; J gene: TRBJ2-7; CDR3 protein: CASATLQGTSYEQYF
V gene: TRBV10-3; J gene: TRBJ2-5; CDR3 protein: CAIRRGETQYF
V gene: TRBV7-6; J gene: TRBJ2-5; CDR3 protein: CASSLSLGQETQYF
V gene: TRBV5-5; J gene: TRBJ2-5; CDR3 protein: CASSSLAGGEETQYF
V gene: TRBV24-1; J gene: TRBJ2-5; CDR3 protein: CATSEGLAVQETQYF
V gene: TRBV5-1; J gene: TRBJ2-7; CDR3 protein: CASSFKNEQYF